This TCR beta chain comes out of a study of robustness of blood B and T cell sequencing listed by TCRdb under 2018. Concerning the study at large: The goal of the study was to figure out the amount of peripheral blood required to reliably characterize the TCRbeta and IgG repertoires of an individual. In each of the nine to ten independently drawn blood samples, both the TCRbeta and the IgG repertoires were quantified. Two replicate TCRbeta cDNA libraries were prepared from one shared RNA pool from a single 10 ml draw, serving as technical replicates.

CDR1 is given as LNHDA and CDR2 as SQIVND, both from the germline V gene (reference sequence). V is reduced by 8 bases and J by 6 bases, leaving a spacing of 19 bases between them. There are 14 amino acids in the CDR3, from cysteine to phenylalanine inclusive. Only CDR3 DNA remains: 42 bases, in frame from the first base. mRNA, which captures expressed receptors, was used instead of genomic DNA for quantification of TCRbeta repertoires. Without any cell sorting, leukocytes from the buffy coat were collected into Trizol, and RNA was extracted using the Direct-zol RNA MiniPrep Plus kit. EDTA blood tubes were centrifuged immediately at 4°C to separate plasma, buffy coat and red blood cells. The library was produced with PCR. Sequencing was carried out with an Illumina MiSeq. SMARTScribe reverse transcriptase and a 5' template-switch oligo, by which a universal priming site was added, were used for cDNA synthesis. Each cDNA molecule was tagged by a 12-nucleotide random unique molecular identifier (UMI) carried on the template-switch oligo. During reverse transcription, TCRbeta transcripts were targeted by chain-specific reverse primers. Uracil DNA glycosylase treatment removed residual template-switch adapters, and cDNA was purified with a Qiagen MinElute kit. For the first PCR, KAPA HiFi HotStart ReadyMix was used for roughly 24 cycles, with amplification split across four 50 ul reactions containing step-out primers. Products of the first-round PCR were gel-purified before additional amplification. Illumina Nextera adapters were attached in a second roughly 8-cycle PCR, after which libraries were purified and pooled. A 50-nucleotide 5' read captured the UMI barcode for each TCRbeta molecule. As for the original processing: Reads were grouped by UMI into consensus reads using the MIGEC toolkit. Final reads were produced by merging forward and reverse consensus reads with PEAR. A custom decontamination script removed identical UMI-sequence pairs shared across libraries, treating them as cross-sample contamination. MIGMAP, a wrapper around IgBLAST, was used to carry out V(D)J assignment and CDR3 extraction. A TCR clonotype was defined by an identical V gene, J gene and CDR3 amino acid sequence; no sequencing was done for CDR1 and CDR2. Using fastp trimming at Q25 and MiXCR clonotype assembly, TCRdb reanalyzed the public sequencing data and kept in-frame beta chains. Identical CDR3 proteins give one entry, which carries the most common genes and DNA. TCRdb's processing, not the authors' own work, is the source of the V and J calls. This sample holds 3,500 to 4,500 distinct CDR3 sequences; approximately 49% were observed only once. Of the sample, 20% to 30% falls within the top ten clones.

The paper's findings and limits, for the study overall: Combining 3 or 4 tubes (about 29-40 ml blood) brought coverage of the top 10,000 TCRbeta clonotypes close to saturation. No improvement in the overlap of rare TCRbeta clonotypes was observed when tubes were pooled, implying that much larger blood volumes would be needed for rare TCRbeta clonotypes to be captured. The TCRbeta rarefaction curves did not fully level off, which suggests either under-sequencing or many low-abundance clonotypes. The 1,000 most abundant TCRbeta clonotypes from the pooled draws were detected in every single 10 ml sample. Between the technical replicate libraries, over 85% of the top 10,000 TCRbeta clonotypes in one library were also present in the other library. EDTA tubes required immediate fractionation, limiting use in multi-site collections. Evidence of cross-contamination, likely from batch processing, showed up in one pair of TCRbeta libraries, so the UMI-sequence pairs shared by that pair of libraries were removed.

To note about this clonotype: What this receptor recognizes is not known. Base qualities were left out, and no much larger clone turns up one base away.

The TCR comes from a human donor in good health. The sequenced sample was peripheral blood. The receptor chain draws on TRBV19 and TRBJ1-1; TRBD1 might be the D gene, on 5 matching bases. The CDR3 loop reads CASSQGQGRAEAFF. The DNA is as follows: TGTGCCAGTTCTCAGGGCCAGGGAAGGGCTGAAGCTTTCTTT. Reference TRBV19 and TRBJ1-1 genes cover what lies past the CDR3, so the full variable domain is DGGITQSPKYLFRKEGQNVTLSCEQNLNHDAMYWYRQDPGQGLRLIYYSQIVNDFQKGDIAEGYSVSREKKESFPLTVTSAQKNPTAFYLCASSQGQGRAEAFFGQGTRLTVV.